The clone carrying this T cell receptor (beta chain) was detected only a few times. Its antigen is unidentified. General observations from the study: In terms of TCR gene usage, tumor memory CD4+ T cells clustered together with blood and lymph node memory CD4+ cells, as well as with lymph node naive CD4+ cells.

Purified naive CD4+ T cells were depleted of CD25+ Tregs. Constant-region reverse primers amplified full-length variable regions, followed by semi-nested Nested Universal Primer A PCR. TCRdb re-called the 5' RACE reads through MiXCR, storing one row per CDR3 protein. There are over 30,000 distinct CDR3 sequences in the sample; about 28% occur only once, and about 3.9% lies in the top ten. CDR1 is MDHEN and CDR2 is SYDVKM in the germline V gene. This CDR3 is 17 amino acids long. V was pared by 6 bases and J by 2 bases, with 11 bases of the junction left unmatched. This receptor was obtained from a female donor with breast cancer. The sequencing input was naive CD4+ T cells sorted from a lymph node. The subset denotes: naive CD4+ T cells, CD4+CD45RA+CD25-. The V call is TRBV28, the J call TRBJ2-3; 10 nucleotides match TRBD2. Here the CDR3 reads CASSLGLAGVITDTQYF. In DNA form, the CDR3 reads TGTGCCAGCAGCCTCGGCCTAGCGGGAGTGATCACAGATACGCAGTATTTT. Looking up the rest from reference TRBV28 and TRBJ2-3 gives the full variable domain: DVKVTQSSRYLVKRTGEKVFLECVQDMDHENMFWYRQDPGLGLRLIYFSYDVKMKEKGDIPEGYSVSREKKERFSLILESASTNQTSMYLCASSLGLAGVITDTQYFGPGTRLTVL.